This T cell receptor (beta chain) originates from a study of identical twins. This CDR3 is built from 17 residues. From germline, CDR1 is SSHAT and CDR2 FNYEAQ (reference sequence). V lost 6 bases and J 0 bases, leaving 19 bases between the germline ends. A universal primer site was added by template switching, and unique molecular identifiers were carried by the cDNA. One entry per CDR3 protein, called by TCRdb with MiXCR from the 5' RACE reads. The table has approximately 530,000 distinct CDR3 sequences, about a fifth seen once. Overall study findings and caveats: Models predicted too little out-of-frame TCR alpha sharing in monozygotic twins.

This clonotype appeared a few times. The target antigen is unknown. The data were also submitted as part of a second study, on yellow fever vaccine responses in identical twins.

V gene TRBV7-7 combines with J gene TRBJ2-3, with D possibly TRBD1 on 5 matching bases. Sequencing was performed on CD4+ T cells sorted from blood. The sequence came from a woman aged 18-29 years in good health. CDR3 nucleotides: TGTGCCAGCAGTCGAAACCCCGTGTCAGGGAGCACAGATACGCAGTATTTT. The encoded protein is CASSRNPVSGSTDTQYF.